The subject of this entry is one TCR beta chain. The data are from a study of a mutant IDH1 vaccine in newly diagnosed glioma. The wider study: Pretreatment consisted of radiotherapy, temozolomide, or both, with most receiving both.

Assay used: immunoSEQ multiplex PCR; TCRdb lists only in-frame clones, some missing. Found here are about 51,000 clones, more than 60% of them singletons; the top ten hold about 1.7%. Time point specified: baseline, week 1 (first vaccination visit). Regarding treatment: pre-vaccination baseline after standard-of-care therapy. There were new WHO grade 3 or 4 astrocytomas in the donors, and these were IDH1-mutant and ATRX-lost. Sequenced here: PBMCs, sampled from a glioma patient treated with radiotherapy, temozolomide or both. The receptor comes from a middle-aged woman with glioma.

For the CDR3, the DNA is TGTGCCAGCAGGATGGACAGCTCCTATGGCTACACCTTC. This translates into CASRMDSSYGYTF. The V and J genes are TRBV2 and TRBJ1-2, with a weak D call TRBD1 (6 bases). This CDR3 has 13 amino acids. Germline loops: CDR1 SNHLY, CDR2 FYNNEI. V was trimmed by 6 bases and J by 4 bases, leaving 12 bases between them.